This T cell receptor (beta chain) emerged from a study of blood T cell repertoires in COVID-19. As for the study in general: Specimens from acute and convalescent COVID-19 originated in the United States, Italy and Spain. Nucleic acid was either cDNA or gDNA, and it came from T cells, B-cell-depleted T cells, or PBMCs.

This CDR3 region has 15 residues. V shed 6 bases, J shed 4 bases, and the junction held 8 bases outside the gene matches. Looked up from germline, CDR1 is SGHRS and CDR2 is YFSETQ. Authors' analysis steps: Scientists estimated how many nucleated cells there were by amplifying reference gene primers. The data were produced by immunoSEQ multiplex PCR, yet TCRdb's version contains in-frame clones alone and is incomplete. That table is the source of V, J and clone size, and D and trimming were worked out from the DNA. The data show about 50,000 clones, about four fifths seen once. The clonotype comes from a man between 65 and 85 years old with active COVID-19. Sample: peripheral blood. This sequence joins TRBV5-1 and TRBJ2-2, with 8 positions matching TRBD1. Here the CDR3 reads CASTATGAGTGELFF. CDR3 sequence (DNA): TGCGCCAGCACCGCGACAGGGGCGGGCACCGGGGAGCTGTTTTTT.